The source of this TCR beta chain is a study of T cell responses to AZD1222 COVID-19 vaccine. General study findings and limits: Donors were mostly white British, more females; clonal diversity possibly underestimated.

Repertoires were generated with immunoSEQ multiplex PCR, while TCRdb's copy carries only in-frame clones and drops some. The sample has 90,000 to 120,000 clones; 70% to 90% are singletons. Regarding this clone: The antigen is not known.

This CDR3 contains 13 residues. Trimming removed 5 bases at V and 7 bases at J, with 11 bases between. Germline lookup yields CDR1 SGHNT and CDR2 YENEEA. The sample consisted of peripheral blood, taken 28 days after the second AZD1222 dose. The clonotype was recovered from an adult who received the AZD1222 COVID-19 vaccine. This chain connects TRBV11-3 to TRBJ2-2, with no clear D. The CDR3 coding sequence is TGTGCCAGCAGCCGCGGCCCCATCGGGGAGCTGTTTTTT. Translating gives CASSRGPIGELFF.